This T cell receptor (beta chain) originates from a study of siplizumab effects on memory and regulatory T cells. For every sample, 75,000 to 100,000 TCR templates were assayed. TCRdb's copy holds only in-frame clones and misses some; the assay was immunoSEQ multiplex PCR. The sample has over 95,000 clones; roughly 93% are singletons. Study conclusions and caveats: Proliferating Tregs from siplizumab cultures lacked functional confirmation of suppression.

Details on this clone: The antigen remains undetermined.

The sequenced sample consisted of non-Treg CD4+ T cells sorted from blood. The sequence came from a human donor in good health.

CDR3 residues: CASSVSGDGHETQYF. DNA for the CDR3: TGTGCCAGCAGCGTCTCAGGGGATGGCCACGAGACCCAGTACTTC. The chain is built from TRBV9 and TRBJ2-5; TRBD1 might be the D (6 bases). The CDR3 runs to 15 residues. Trimming took 2 bases from V and 5 from J, leaving 16 bases between them. Looked up from germline, CDR1 is SGDLS and CDR2 is YYNGEE.